Listed below are T cell receptor beta chains from one sample, sequenced in a study of T cell changes during pregnancy in multiple sclerosis. The data were produced by immunoSEQ multiplex PCR, yet TCRdb's version contains in-frame clones alone and is incomplete. The sample has about 120,000 clones, approximately 93% seen once. The sequencing here drew on peripheral blood, taken before pregnancy. All receptors derive from a female donor with multiple sclerosis, enrolled in a pregnancy study. Both conserved end residues are part of each CDR3. The D gene is left open where the match is weak. Part of the rows lack a size; the others show once, few, many or a class for expanded clones.

CDR3nt | CDR3aa | j_gene | abundance | v_gene | d_gene
TGTGCCAGCAGCCCAAGAGCAGCGGGAGCCTACAATGAGCAGTTCTTC | CASSPRAAGAYNEQFF | TRBJ2-1 | NA | TRBV6-6 | TRBD2
TGTGCCAGCAGCTTAGGTTCGGCAGGGGGCGATGGCTACACCTTC | CASSLGSAGGDGYTF | TRBJ1-2 | NA | TRBV11-2 | TRBD1
TGTGCCAGCAGCGTAGGGTTAGGTGGAAGAGGGATCGGAAACACCATATATTTT | CASSVGLGGRGIGNTIYF | TRBJ1-3 | NA | TRBV9 | NA
TGTGCCAGCAGTTTAGACAGGGTTAGGGACACTGAAGCTTTCTTT | CASSLDRVRDTEAFF | TRBJ1-1 | NA | TRBV28 | TRBD1
TGCGCCAGCAGTGGGAGTCCGGGGGGGAACACCGGGGAGCTGTTTTTT | CASSGSPGGNTGELFF | TRBJ2-2 | NA | TRBV5-1 | TRBD2
TGCGCCAGCAGCCCAGGACAGACTAATGAAAAACTGTTTTTT | CASSPGQTNEKLFF | TRBJ1-4 | NA | TRBV5-1 | NA
TGTGCCTGGAGTCCTCGACAGAAAGCCCCCGAAGCTTTCTTT | CAWSPRQKAPEAFF | TRBJ1-1 | NA | TRBV30 | NA
TGTGCCAGCAGTGAGGAGGGGGCGACTGAAGCTTTCTTT | CASSEEGATEAFF | TRBJ1-1 | few | TRBV2 | TRBD1
TGTGCCAGCAGCTTGGGTCGACCCAGAGGGGGCTACACCTTC | CASSLGRPRGGYTF | TRBJ1-2 | NA | TRBV5-4 | NA
TGTGCCAGCAGTTTAAATTATAGGGGGCGTTCGGATTATGGCTACACCTTC | CASSLNYRGRSDYGYTF | TRBJ1-2 | NA | TRBV28 | TRBD1
TGCGCCAGCCTAAGCGGGCCCTCACGCCCCACAGATACGCAGTATTTT | CASLSGPSRPTDTQYF | TRBJ2-3 | NA | TRBV10-2 | NA
TGTGCCAGCAGCTTAATCCCGACTAGCGGGAGGCCGGTAAATGAGCAGTTCTTC | CASSLIPTSGRPVNEQFF | TRBJ2-1 | NA | TRBV7-3 | TRBD2
TGTGCCAGTAGGGGACTAGCGGGATGGGACAATGAGCAGTTCTTC | CASRGLAGWDNEQFF | TRBJ2-1 | NA | TRBV19 | TRBD2
TGTGCCACCAAACCCCGACAGGCCGGCTATGGCTACACCTTC | CATKPRQAGYGYTF | TRBJ1-2 | NA | TRBV15 | NA
TGTGCCAGCAGCCTGGACAGGGAACTAAACTACGAGCAGTACTTC | CASSLDRELNYEQYF | TRBJ2-7 | NA | TRBV7-2 | TRBD1
TGTGCCAGCAGTTACGGGACTTCAGATACGCAGTATTTT | CASSYGTSDTQYF | TRBJ2-3 | NA | TRBV6-5 | NA
TGTGCCAGCAGCGAGCAGGGGAGTGAGCAGTTCTTC | CASSEQGSEQFF | TRBJ2-1 | NA | TRBV2 | NA
TGTGCCAGCAGCCAGCTGACTAGCGGGCGGCGATACTTC | CASSQLTSGRRYF | TRBJ2-7 | NA | TRBV4-2 | TRBD2
TGTGCCAGTAGTGGGGGGTGGAACACTGAAGCTTTCTTT | CASSGGWNTEAFF | TRBJ1-1 | NA | TRBV19 | NA
TGTGCCAGCAGTTCTGGACTCTTAACTTACGAGCAGTACTTC | CASSSGLLTYEQYF | TRBJ2-7 | NA | TRBV6-5 | NA
TGCGCCAGCAGCTTGGGATCCGGGTTACCCTACGAGCAGTACTTC | CASSLGSGLPYEQYF | TRBJ2-7 | NA | TRBV5-1 | NA
TGTGCCAGCAGTTCCTACCCGCAGGGAACCTATGGCTACACCTTC | CASSSYPQGTYGYTF | TRBJ1-2 | NA | TRBV7-9 | NA
TGTGCCAGCAGTGAGGGGGCAGGTACTGAAGCTTTCTTT | CASSEGAGTEAFF | TRBJ1-1 | once | TRBV6-1 | NA
TGTGCCAGTAGTGGCCGATACCGGGACTCTGAAGCTTTCTTT | CASSGRYRDSEAFF | TRBJ1-1 | once | TRBV19 | NA
TGTGCCATCAGTCAGGGGTCCGACACCATATATTTT | CAISQGSDTIYF | TRBJ1-3 | NA | TRBV10-3 | NA
TGTGCCAGCATTGAGCAGGGGCGAGAGACCCAGTACTTC | CASIEQGRETQYF | TRBJ2-5 | once | TRBV2 | NA
TGTGCCAGCAGATCCAGACAGAACACTGAAGCTTTCTTT | CASRSRQNTEAFF | TRBJ1-1 | NA | TRBV6-5 | NA
TGTGCCAGCAGCCCTGGGGGCCCTAGCGGGACCTACGAGCAGTACTTC | CASSPGGPSGTYEQYF | TRBJ2-7 | NA | TRBV7-2 | TRBD2
TGTGCCAGCAGTGAACGGTCAGGCAATTCCTACGAGCAGTACTTC | CASSERSGNSYEQYF | TRBJ2-7 | NA | TRBV6-1 | NA
TGTGCCAGTAGTACGACAGGAATCTCTGGAAACACCATATATTTT | CASSTTGISGNTIYF | TRBJ1-3 | NA | TRBV19 | NA
TGTGCCATCAGTGAAGACGGGACAGCGGCCTACGAGCAGTACTTC | CAISEDGTAAYEQYF | TRBJ2-7 | NA | TRBV10-3 | TRBD1
TGCGCCAGCAGTGTGAGCGTACCCCACAATGAGCAGTTCTTC | CASSVSVPHNEQFF | TRBJ2-1 | NA | TRBV10-2 | NA
TGTGCCAGTAGTAGGCCAGGGGGAGACTATGAGCAGTTCTTC | CASSRPGGDYEQFF | TRBJ2-1 | NA | TRBV19 | TRBD1
TGTGCCAGCAGTTTATTGGGCGGGAGCAGCTCCTACGAGCAGTACTTC | CASSLLGGSSSYEQYF | TRBJ2-7 | NA | TRBV27 | TRBD2
TGTGCCAGCAGTCCGACAGGGGGCGTCACTGAAGCTTTCTTT | CASSPTGGVTEAFF | TRBJ1-1 | once | TRBV7-8 | TRBD1
TGCGCCAGCAGCAGAGGAGCTAACACTGAAGCTTTCTTT | CASSRGANTEAFF | TRBJ1-1 | NA | TRBV5-1 | NA
TGCGCCAGCAGCTTGGCGTTAGCGGGAAATCGGGAGCAGTTCTTC | CASSLALAGNREQFF | TRBJ2-1 | NA | TRBV5-1 | TRBD2